This record covers a single T cell receptor (beta chain). This clonotype was observed a handful of times. Which antigen it targets is not known. The record has no base qualities; no much larger clone is one base away. This sample was sequenced with an Illumina NovaSeq 6000. TCRalpha and TCRbeta cDNA libraries were built by 5'RACE with constant-segment primers, adding sample barcodes and unique molecular identifiers. Trizol reagent was used to extract RNA from every sample. Library amplification was performed in two PCR steps, and a second sample barcode and Illumina TruSeq adapters were introduced in the second step. The libraries were sequenced on an Illumina NovaSeq using 2 x 150 bp paired-end reads. Under the source paper's analysis protocol: Demultiplexing of reads and collapsing into UMI-guided consensus sequences were performed with migec v1.2.7. Using mixcr v2.1.11, UMI consensuses were aligned to TRA and TRB V and J templates and then assembled into clonotypes. A clonotype was counted as expanded or contracted only when both edgeR and NoisET called the clonotype significant, with the noise models trained on biological replicates. For edgeR calls, a false discovery rate-adjusted p below 0.01 and a log2 fold-change threshold of 1 were applied. As an exploratory analysis of dynamics, max-normalized trajectories of the 1000 most abundant clonotypes were examined by PCA with hierarchical clustering. The CD4 or CD8 phenotype of responding clones was assigned using the separately sequenced CD4+ and CD8+ repertoires. TCRdb's own reprocessing of the public reads used fastp at Q25 and MiXCR and kept productive beta chains. Every distinct CDR3 protein forms one entry, paired with its most common genes and DNA. The V and J calls here are based on TCRdb, not the publication. This sample lists fewer than 250,000 distinct CDR3 sequences; around 26% were detected once. The ten largest clones capture more than 9.5% of the sample.

PBMCs were isolated by Ficoll-Paque density gradient centrifugation. These data belong to a study of T-cell memory formation after mild COVID-19 (dated by TCRdb to the early 2020s). Notes on the research overall: TCR sequence clusters from the two donors were largely donor specific. Longitudinal TCRalpha and TCRbeta repertoire sequencing tracked T-cell clones expanding and contracting after mild COVID-19 in a couple of donors. Two young, previously healthy adult volunteers, one female and one male, were included in the cohort. The investigation overall reported the following: Only a couple of mild cases were covered in the study, and larger cohorts including severe cases with pre-infection samples were considered necessary. Some responding clones were detected in pre-infection memory, suggesting pre-existing cross-reactive memory T cells joined the SARS-CoV-2 response. Clones contracting from day 15 to 85 had balanced CD4/CD8 phenotypes, while a second wave expanding from day 15 to 37 was biased towards CD4+. SARS-CoV-2 specificity of the second-wave clones peaking on day 37 was not confirmed. Contracting CD4+ clones were located mainly in the CM and EM memory subsets, whereas CD8+ clones were found to be enriched in EMRA.

CDR1 and CDR2 (MNHEY, SMNVEV) derive from the germline V gene (reference sequence). The CDR3, cysteine through phenylalanine, is 15 amino acids long. The sequence is cut down to CDR3 DNA, 45 bases in frame from base 1. The V end loses 6 bases and the J end loses 8 bases, and a stretch of 19 bases separates them. The chain couples TRBV27 to TRBJ2-2; 5 matching bases give a weak D call of TRBD2. The sequence came from an adult woman who had mild COVID-19 (a few samples of this study predate the infection). The sample titles of this study are shuffled in the database, so cell type and time point are left out; the donor was told from shared clones. What was sequenced was PBMCs or a T cell subset sorted from them (not recorded which). The DNA sequence is as follows: TGTGCCAGCAGCCAAGGACTCACTATCATGGGGGAGCTGTTTTTT. Its translation is CASSQGLTIMGELFF.